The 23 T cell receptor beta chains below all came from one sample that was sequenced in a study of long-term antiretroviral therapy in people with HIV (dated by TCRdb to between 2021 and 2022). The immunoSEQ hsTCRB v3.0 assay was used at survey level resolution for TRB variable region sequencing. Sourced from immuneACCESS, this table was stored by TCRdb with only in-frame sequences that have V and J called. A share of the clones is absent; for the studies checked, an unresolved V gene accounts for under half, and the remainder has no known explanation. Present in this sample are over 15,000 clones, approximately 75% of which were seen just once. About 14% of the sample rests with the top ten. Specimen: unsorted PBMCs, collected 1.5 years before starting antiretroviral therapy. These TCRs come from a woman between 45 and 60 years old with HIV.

CDR3 nucleotide sequence: TGTGCCAGCAGCGTAGAGTCCCTAGGGACCCAGTACTTC. Amino acids: CASSVESLGTQYF. This rearrangement joins TRBV9 to TRBJ2-5; D call uncertain. CDR3 size: 13 residues. The V and J ends lost 0 bases and 7 bases respectively, with 10 bases between them. Per the germline V gene, CDR1 is SGDLS and CDR2 is YYNGEE.

CDR3 coding DNA: TGTGCCAGCAGCTTGGGGCTCGGGGGGCCCACAGATACGCAGTATTTT. Its protein product is CASSLGLGGPTDTQYF. The V and J genes are TRBV5-6 and TRBJ2-3, with D possibly TRBD2 on 7 matching bases. The V gene's germline CDR1 is SGHDT and CDR2 YYEEEE. This CDR3 contains 16 residues. V was pared by 0 bases and J by 2 bases, with 13 bases between.

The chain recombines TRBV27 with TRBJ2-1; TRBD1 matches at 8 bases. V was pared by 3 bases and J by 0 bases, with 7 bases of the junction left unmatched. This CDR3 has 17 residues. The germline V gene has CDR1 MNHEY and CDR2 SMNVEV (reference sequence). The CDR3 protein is CASSFGQGSSSYNEQFF. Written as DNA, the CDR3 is TGTGCCAGCAGTTTTGGACAGGGAAGTAGCTCCTACAATGAGCAGTTCTTC.

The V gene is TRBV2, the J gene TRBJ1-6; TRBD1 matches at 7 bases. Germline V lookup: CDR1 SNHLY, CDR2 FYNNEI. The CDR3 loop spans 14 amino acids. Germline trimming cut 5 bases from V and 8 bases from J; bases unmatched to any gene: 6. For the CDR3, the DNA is TGTGCCAGCAGTCCGACAGGGTCGGATTCACCCCTCCACTTT. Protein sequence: CASSPTGSDSPLHF.

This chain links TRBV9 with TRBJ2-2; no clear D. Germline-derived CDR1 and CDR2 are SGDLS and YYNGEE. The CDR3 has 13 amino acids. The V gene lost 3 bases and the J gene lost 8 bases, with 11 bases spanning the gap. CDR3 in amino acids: CASSAPPAGELFF. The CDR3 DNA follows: TGTGCCAGCAGCGCCCCACCTGCGGGGGAGCTGTTTTTT. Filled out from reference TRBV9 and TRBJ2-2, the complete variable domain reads DSGVTQTPKHLITATGQRVTLRCSPRSGDLSVYWYQQSLDQGLQFLIQYYNGEERAKGNILERFSAQQFPDLHSELNLSSLELGDSALYFCASSAPPAGELFFGEGSRLTVL.

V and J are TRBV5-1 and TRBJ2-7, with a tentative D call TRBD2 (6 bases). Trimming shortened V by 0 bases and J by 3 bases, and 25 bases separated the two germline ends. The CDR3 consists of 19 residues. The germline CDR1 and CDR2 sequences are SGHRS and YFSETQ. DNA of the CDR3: TGCGCCAGCAGCTTGGAGGGCGGAAGCCCGGGACTCGTGGGCTACGAGCAGTACTTC. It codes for CASSLEGGSPGLVGYEQYF.

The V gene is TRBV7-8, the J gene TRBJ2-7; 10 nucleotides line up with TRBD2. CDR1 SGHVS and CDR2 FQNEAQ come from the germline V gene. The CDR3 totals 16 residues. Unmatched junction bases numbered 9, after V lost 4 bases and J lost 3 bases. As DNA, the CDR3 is TGTGCCAGCAGCTCTCTAACTAGCGGGGAGAACTACGAGCAGTACGTC. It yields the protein CASSSLTSGENYEQYV.

CDR3 DNA sequence: TGTGCCAGCAGCTTGCAGCCAGGGCTGGAGCAGTACTTC. Amino acids: CASSLQPGLEQYF. This chain uses TRBV5-5 with TRBJ2-7, with D perhaps TRBD1 (5 bases). The V gene's germline CDR1 is SGHKS and CDR2 YYEKEE (reference sequence). V lost 1 base and J 7 bases, leaving 12 bases between the germline ends. This CDR3 has 13 amino acids.

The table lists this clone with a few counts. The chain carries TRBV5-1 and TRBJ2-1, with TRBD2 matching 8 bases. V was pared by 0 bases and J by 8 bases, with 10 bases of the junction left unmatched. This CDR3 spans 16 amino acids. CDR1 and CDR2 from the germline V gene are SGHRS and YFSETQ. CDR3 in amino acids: CASSLEGRAGVDEQFF. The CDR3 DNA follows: TGCGCCAGCAGCTTGGAAGGAAGAGCGGGGGTGGATGAGCAGTTCTTC.

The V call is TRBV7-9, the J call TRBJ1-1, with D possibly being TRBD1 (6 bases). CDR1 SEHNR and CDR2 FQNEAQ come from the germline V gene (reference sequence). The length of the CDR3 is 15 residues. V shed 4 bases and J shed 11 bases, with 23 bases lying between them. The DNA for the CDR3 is TGTGCCAGCAGCTACCTCGGGACAACCTCGACGGGGGCTTTCTTT. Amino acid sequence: CASSYLGTTSTGAFF.

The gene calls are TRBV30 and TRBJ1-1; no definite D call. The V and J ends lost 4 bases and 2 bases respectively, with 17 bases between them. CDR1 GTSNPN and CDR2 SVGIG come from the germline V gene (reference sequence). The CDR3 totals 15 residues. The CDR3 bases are TGTGCCTGGATTCGGCGGAGAGCTGGAAACACTGAAGCTTTCTTT. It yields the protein CAWIRRRAGNTEAFF.

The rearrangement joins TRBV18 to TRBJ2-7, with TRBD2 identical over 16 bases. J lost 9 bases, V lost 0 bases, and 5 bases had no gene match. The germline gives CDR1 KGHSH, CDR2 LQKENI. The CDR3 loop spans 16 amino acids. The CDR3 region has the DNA TGTGCCAGCTCACCACCCGGGACTAGCGGGGGGGGGCCGCAGTACGTC. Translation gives CASSPPGTSGGGPQYV.

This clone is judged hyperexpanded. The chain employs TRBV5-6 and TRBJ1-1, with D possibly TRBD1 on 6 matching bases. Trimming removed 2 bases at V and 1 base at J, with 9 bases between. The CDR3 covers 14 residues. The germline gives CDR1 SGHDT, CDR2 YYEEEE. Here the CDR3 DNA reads TGTGCCAGCAGCTTCGGGGGCCGGAACACTGAAGCTTTCTTT. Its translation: CASSFGGRNTEAFF.

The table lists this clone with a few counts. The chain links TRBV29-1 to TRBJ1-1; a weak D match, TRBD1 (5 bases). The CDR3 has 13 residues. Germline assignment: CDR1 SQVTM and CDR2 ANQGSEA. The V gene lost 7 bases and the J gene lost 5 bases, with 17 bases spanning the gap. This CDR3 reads CSELGHGGTEAFF. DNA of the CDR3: TGCAGCGAGCTCGGGCACGGGGGGACTGAAGCTTTCTTT.

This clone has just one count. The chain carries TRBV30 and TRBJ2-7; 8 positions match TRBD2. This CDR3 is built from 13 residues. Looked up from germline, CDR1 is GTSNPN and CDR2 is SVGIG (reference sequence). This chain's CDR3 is CAWSVPNSGGLSV. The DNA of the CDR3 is TGTGCCTGGAGTGTTCCGAACAGCGGGGGCTTGTCAGTC.

As DNA, the CDR3 is TGCGCCAGCGCGCCCGGAGGTTGGGTACTAACCTACAATGAGCAGTTCTTC. Its translation is CASAPGGWVLTYNEQFF. The rearrangement uses TRBV4-1 and TRBJ2-1; TRBD2 might be the D (5 bases). Looked up from germline, CDR1 is MGHRA and CDR2 is YSYEKL. V lost 8 bases, J lost 2 bases, and 22 bases lay in between. The CDR3 is made up of 17 amino acids.

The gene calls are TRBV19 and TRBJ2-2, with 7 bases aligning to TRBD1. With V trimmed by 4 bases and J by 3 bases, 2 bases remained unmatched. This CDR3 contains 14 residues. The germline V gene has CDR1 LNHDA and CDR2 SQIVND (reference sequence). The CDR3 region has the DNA TGTGCCAGTAGTAACGACAGGGACACCGGGGAGCTGTTTTTT. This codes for CASSNDRDTGELFF. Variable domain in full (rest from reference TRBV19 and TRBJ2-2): DGGITQSPKYLFRKEGQNVTLSCEQNLNHDAMYWYRQDPGQGLRLIYYSQIVNDFQKGDIAEGYSVSREKKESFPLTVTSAQKNPTAFYLCASSNDRDTGELFFGEGSRLTVL.

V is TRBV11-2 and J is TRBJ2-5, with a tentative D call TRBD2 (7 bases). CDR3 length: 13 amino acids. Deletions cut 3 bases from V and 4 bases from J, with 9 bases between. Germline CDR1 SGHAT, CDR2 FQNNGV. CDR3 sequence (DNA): TGTGCCAGCAGCTTCGCGGGGGCAGAGACCCAGTACTTC. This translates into CASSFAGAETQYF.

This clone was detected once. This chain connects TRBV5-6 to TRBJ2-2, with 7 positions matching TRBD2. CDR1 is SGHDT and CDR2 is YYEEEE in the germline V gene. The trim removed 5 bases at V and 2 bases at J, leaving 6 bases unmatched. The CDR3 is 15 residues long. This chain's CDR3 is CASSRLAKNTGELFF. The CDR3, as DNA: TGTGCCAGCAGTAGACTAGCTAAAAACACCGGGGAGCTGTTTTTT.

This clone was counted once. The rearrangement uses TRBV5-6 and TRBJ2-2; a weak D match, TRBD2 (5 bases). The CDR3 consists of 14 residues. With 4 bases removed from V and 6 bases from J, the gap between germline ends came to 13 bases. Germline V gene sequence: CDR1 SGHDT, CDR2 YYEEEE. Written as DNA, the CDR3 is TGTGCCAGCAGCAATGGACTGGTGGCCGGGGAGCTGTTTTTT. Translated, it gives CASSNGLVAGELFF.

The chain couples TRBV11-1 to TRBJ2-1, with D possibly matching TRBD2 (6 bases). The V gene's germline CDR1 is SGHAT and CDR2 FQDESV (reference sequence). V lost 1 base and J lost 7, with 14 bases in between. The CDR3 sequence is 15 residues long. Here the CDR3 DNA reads TGTGCCAGCAGCTTAGTGGTTAGCGGAGATAATGAGCAGTTCTTC. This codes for CASSLVVSGDNEQFF.

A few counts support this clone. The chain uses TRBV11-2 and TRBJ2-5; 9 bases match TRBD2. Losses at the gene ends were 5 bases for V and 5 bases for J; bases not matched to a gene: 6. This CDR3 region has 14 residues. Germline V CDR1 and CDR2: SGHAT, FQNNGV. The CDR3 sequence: CASSRTTSGETQYF. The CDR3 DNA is TGTGCCAGCAGCCGGACTACTAGCGGGGAGACCCAGTACTTC. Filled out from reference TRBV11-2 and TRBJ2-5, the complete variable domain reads EAGVAQSPRYKIIEKRQSVAFWCNPISGHATLYWYQQILGQGPKLLIQFQNNGVVDDSQLPKDRFSAERLKGVDSTLKIQPAKLEDSAVYLCASSRTTSGETQYFGPGTRLLVL.

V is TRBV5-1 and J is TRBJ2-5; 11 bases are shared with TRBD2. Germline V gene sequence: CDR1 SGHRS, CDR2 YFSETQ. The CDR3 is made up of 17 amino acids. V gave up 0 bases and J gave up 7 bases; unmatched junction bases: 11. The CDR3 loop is CASSLDTSGGAGGTQYF. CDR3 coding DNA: TGCGCCAGCAGCTTGGATACTAGCGGGGGAGCAGGAGGGACCCAGTACTTC.